The following is a T cell receptor beta chain sequence with its context. These data belong to a study of shared clonotypes between healthy human individuals. The CDR3 spans 15 residues. Germline values: CDR1 SGHKS, CDR2 YYEKEE (reference sequence). J gave up 8 bases and V 2 bases, and 9 bases lay outside the gene matches. Here immunoSEQ multiplex PCR was the method, and the copy in TCRdb shows in-frame clones only, minus some. This table holds 2 million to 2.5 million clones, almost 96% found once. Every donor was a Caucasian adult from Nashville, Tennessee. Sequenced material: naive CD4+ T cells sorted from blood. Stated subset: CD45RA+ positively selected. The TCR comes from a man aged 18 to 29 in good health. This chain uses TRBV5-5 with TRBJ1-4, with TRBD1 matching 7 bases. CDR3: CASSFTGVAGEKLFF. The DNA for the CDR3 is TGTGCCAGCAGCTTTACAGGGGTGGCAGGGGAAAAACTGTTTTTT.